This TCR beta chain was recorded in a study of OX40 agonist ivuxolimab in advanced cancers. Overall study context: Of mixed ages from about 20 to 80 and averaging around 60 years, the group was about 80% male. Antecedent anti-PD-1, anti-PD-L1 or anti-CTLA-4 therapy was permissible, with roughly 40% having received some.

Study conclusions and caveats: Expanded peripheral T cells had an undetermined antigen specificity.

Points on this clone: Its antigen remains unknown.

Between the trimmed V and J ends, which lost 2 bases and 10 bases, there was a span of 12 bases. From germline, CDR1 is SGHTA and CDR2 FQGTGA. This CDR3 is built from 14 residues. Profiling relied on immunoSEQ multiplex PCR, and the TCRdb table lists in-frame clones only, not all of them. The table records tens of thousands of clones, more than 65% of them present only once. The sample was CD4+ or CD8+ T cells sorted from blood, taken in a trial of the OX40 agonist ivuxolimab. The sequence was obtained from an adult with an advanced solid tumor such as melanoma, head and neck, liver or kidney cancer. V gene TRBV7-3 combines with J gene TRBJ1-6; D is undetermined. This chain's CDR3 is CASSLADRTSPLHF. The CDR3 bases are TGTGCCAGCAGCTTAGCGGACCGAACATCACCCCTCCACTTT.